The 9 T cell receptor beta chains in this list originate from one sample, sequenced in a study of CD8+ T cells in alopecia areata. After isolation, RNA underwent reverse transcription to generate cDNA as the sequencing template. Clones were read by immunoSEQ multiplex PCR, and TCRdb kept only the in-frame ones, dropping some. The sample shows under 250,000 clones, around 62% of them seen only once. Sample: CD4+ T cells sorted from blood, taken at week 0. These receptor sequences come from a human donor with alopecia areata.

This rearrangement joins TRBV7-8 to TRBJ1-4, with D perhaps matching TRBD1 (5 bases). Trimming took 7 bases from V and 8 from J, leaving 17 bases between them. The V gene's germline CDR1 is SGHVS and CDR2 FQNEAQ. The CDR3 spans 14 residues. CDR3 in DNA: TGTGCCAGCACCCCCGGGGCGGCGGGGGAAAAACTGTTTTTT. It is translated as CASTPGAAGEKLFF.

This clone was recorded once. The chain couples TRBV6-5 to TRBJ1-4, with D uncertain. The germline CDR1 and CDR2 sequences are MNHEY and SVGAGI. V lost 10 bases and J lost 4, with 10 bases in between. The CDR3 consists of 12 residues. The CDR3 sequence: CATRERNEKLFF. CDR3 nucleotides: TGTGCCACCCGGGAGCGTAATGAAAAACTGTTTTTT.

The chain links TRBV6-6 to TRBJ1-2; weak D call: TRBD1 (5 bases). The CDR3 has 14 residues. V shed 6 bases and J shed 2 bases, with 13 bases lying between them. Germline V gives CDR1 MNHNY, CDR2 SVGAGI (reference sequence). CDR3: CASRGDLSNYGYTF. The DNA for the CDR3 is TGTGCCAGCAGGGGGGACTTGAGCAACTATGGCTACACCTTC.

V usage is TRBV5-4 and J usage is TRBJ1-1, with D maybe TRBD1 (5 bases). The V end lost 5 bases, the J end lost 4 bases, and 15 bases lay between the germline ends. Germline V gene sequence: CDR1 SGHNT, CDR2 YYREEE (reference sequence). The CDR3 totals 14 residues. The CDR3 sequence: CASRPQPGGTEAFF. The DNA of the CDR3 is TGTGCCAGCAGGCCACAACCCGGGGGCACTGAAGCTTTCTTT.

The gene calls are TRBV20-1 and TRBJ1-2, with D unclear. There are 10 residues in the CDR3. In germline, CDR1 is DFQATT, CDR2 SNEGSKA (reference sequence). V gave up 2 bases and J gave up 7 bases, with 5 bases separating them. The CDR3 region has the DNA TGCAGTGCTAGATCGGGTGGCTACACCTTC. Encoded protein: CSARSGGYTF.

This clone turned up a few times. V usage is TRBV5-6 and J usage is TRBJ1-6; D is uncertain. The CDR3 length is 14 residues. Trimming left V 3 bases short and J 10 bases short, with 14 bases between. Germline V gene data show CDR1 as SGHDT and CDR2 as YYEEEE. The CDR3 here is CASSSWRLQSPLHF. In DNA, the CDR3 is TGTGCCAGCAGCTCGTGGCGCCTGCAGTCACCCCTCCACTTT. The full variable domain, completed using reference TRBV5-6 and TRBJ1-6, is DAGVTQSPTHLIKTRGQQVTLRCSPKSGHDTVSWYQQALGQGPQFIFQYYEEEERQRGNFPDRFSGHQFPNYSSELNVNALLLGDSALYLCASSSWRLQSPLHFGNGTRLTVT.

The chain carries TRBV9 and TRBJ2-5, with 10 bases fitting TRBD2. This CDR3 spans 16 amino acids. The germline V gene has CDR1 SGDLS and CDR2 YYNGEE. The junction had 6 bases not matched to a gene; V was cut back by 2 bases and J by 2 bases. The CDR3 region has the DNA TGTGCCAGCAGCGTCCTGGCTAGCGGGAGTCAAGAGACCCAGTACTTC. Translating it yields CASSVLASGSQETQYF. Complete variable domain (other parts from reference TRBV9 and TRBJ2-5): DSGVTQTPKHLITATGQRVTLRCSPRSGDLSVYWYQQSLDQGLQFLIQYYNGEERAKGNILERFSAQQFPDLHSELNLSSLELGDSALYFCASSVLASGSQETQYFGPGTRLLVL.

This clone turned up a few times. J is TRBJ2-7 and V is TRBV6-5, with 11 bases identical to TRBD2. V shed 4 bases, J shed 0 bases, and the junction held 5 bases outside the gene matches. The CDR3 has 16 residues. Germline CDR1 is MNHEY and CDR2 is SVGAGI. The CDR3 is CASSWLAGGSSYEQYF. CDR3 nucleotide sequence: TGTGCCAGCAGTTGGCTAGCGGGGGGCAGCTCCTACGAGCAGTACTTC.

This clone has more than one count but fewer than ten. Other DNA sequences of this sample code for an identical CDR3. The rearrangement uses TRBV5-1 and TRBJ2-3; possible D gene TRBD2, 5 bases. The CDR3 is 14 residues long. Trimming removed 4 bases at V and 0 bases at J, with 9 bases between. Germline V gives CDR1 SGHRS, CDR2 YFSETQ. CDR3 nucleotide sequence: TGCGCCAGCAGCCTGGGGAGTAGCACAGATACGCAGTATTTT. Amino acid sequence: CASSLGSSTDTQYF.